Below, 18 T cell receptor beta chains from the same sample are listed, as sequenced in a study of blood T cell repertoires in COVID-19. Sequencing used immunoSEQ multiplex PCR; TCRdb keeps in-frame clones, though not all of them. The table includes around 300,000 clones, 88% detected once. Sample: PBMCs or T cells enriched from blood (not recorded which). These receptors all stem from a woman between 50 and 59 years old who had recovered from COVID-19.

With respect to this clone: Distinct nucleotide sequences in the sample also encode this CDR3. This sequence joins TRBV24-1 and TRBJ2-5; the match to TRBD1 covers 9 bases. Germline V gene lookup returns CDR1 KGHDR and CDR2 SFDVKD. The CDR3 totals 15 residues. Trimming removed 4 bases from V and 2 bases from J; junction bases left unmatched: 4. CDR3 loop: CATSDIGTGQETQYF. The CDR3 DNA follows: TGTGCCACCAGTGACATCGGGACAGGGCAAGAGACCCAGTACTTC.

The chain uses TRBV7-2 and TRBJ1-5; 7 nucleotides match TRBD1. Germline V gene lookup returns CDR1 SGHTA and CDR2 FQGNSA. The CDR3 covers 15 residues. The junction had 3 bases not matched to a gene; V was cut back by 2 bases and J by 2 bases. CDR3 DNA: TGTGCCAGCAGCTTACAGGGGGGTGGCAATCAGCCCCAGCATTTT. It codes for CASSLQGGGNQPQHF.

V is TRBV7-3 and J is TRBJ1-6, with a tentative D call TRBD1 (6 bases). CDR1 and CDR2 (germline): SGHTA, FQGTGA. V was pared by 5 bases and J by 9 bases, with 11 bases between. This CDR3 contains 13 residues. CDR3 amino acids: CASSLGQSSPLHF. The CDR3 DNA sequence: TGTGCCAGCAGCCTCGGACAGTCTTCACCCCTCCACTTT. The entire variable domain, with the rest obtained from reference TRBV7-3 and TRBJ1-6, is as follows: GAGVSQTPSNKVTEKGKYVELRCDPISGHTALYWYRQSLGQGPEFLIYFQGTGAADDSGLPNDRFFAVRPEGSVSTLKIQRTERGDSAVYLCASSLGQSSPLHFGNGTRLTVT.

The J gene is TRBJ2-2, the V gene TRBV9; D gene uncertain. This CDR3 region has 13 residues. Germline V gene lookup returns CDR1 SGDLS and CDR2 YYNGEE. Trimming removed 5 bases from V and 1 base from J, with 6 bases in between. The CDR3 protein is CASSVRNTGELFF. CDR3 coding DNA: TGTGCCAGCAGTGTCAGGAACACCGGGGAGCTGTTTTTT.

The rearrangement uses TRBV7-9 and TRBJ1-4; 8 bases are shared with TRBD1. After removal of 4 bases from V and 4 bases from J, the junction contained 11 bases not matched to a gene. The CDR3 consists of 17 residues. Germline V gene lookup returns CDR1 SEHNR and CDR2 FQNEAQ (reference sequence). The CDR3 nucleotides read TGTGCCAGCAGCTGGAACGAAAGACAGGGGATTAATGAAAAACTGTTTTTT. Its protein is CASSWNERQGINEKLFF. The full variable domain, rest sourced from reference TRBV7-9 and TRBJ1-4, is DTGVSQNPRHKITKRGQNVTFRCDPISEHNRLYWYRQTLGQGPEFLTYFQNEAQLEKSRLLSDRFSAERPKGSFSTLEIQRTEQGDSAMYLCASSWNERQGINEKLFFGSGTQLSVL.

The rearrangement uses TRBV6-5 and TRBJ1-6; 8 bases agree with TRBD1. The germline gives CDR1 MNHEY, CDR2 SVGAGI. V gave up 4 bases and J gave up 7 bases; unmatched junction bases: 6. CDR3 length: 15 amino acids. Written as DNA, the CDR3 is TGTGCCAGCAGTTCGGGACAGGTCCGGAATTCACCCCTCCACTTT. It codes for CASSSGQVRNSPLHF.

The CDR3 reads CASSPGTGDNQPQHF. The CDR3 DNA reads TGTGCCAGCAGCCCGGGGACAGGGGACAATCAGCCCCAGCATTTT. The chain carries TRBV6-5 and TRBJ1-5, with 10 bases aligning to TRBD1. V trimming: 6 bases; J trimming: 3 bases; junction bases outside the gene matches: 5. CDR3 length equals 15 residues. CDR1 is MNHEY and CDR2 is SVGAGI in the germline V gene.

This chain uses TRBV9 with TRBJ2-5, with 7 positions matching TRBD1. This CDR3 has 15 amino acids. CDR1 and CDR2 from the germline V gene are SGDLS and YYNGEE. Trimming took 0 bases from V and 6 from J; bases not matched to a gene: 8. This chain's CDR3 is CASSVATTGDQTQYF. The CDR3 DNA sequence: TGTGCCAGCAGCGTAGCTACAACAGGGGACCAGACCCAGTACTTC.

The rearrangement links TRBV11-1 to TRBJ1-6, with D uncertain. Germline V gives CDR1 SGHAT, CDR2 FQDESV (reference sequence). This CDR3 spans 13 amino acids. The V end was cut by 5 bases, the J end by 6 bases, with 8 bases between. The CDR3 coding sequence is TGTGCCAGCAGCCGGCGGGGTAATTCACCCCTCCACTTT. It codes for CASSRRGNSPLHF.

This sequence joins TRBV28 and TRBJ1-6, with TRBD1 matching 8 bases. CDR1 and CDR2 (germline): MDHEN, SYDVKM. CDR3 length: 17 residues. J lost 9 bases, V lost 2 bases, and 12 bases had no gene match. CDR3 nucleotides: TGTGCCAGCAGTTTACAGACAGGGGTTAGTGTGGGTTCACCCCTCCACTTT. It encodes CASSLQTGVSVGSPLHF.

The rearrangement links TRBV3-1 (or the pseudogene TRBV3-2) to TRBJ2-7, with 7 bases fitting TRBD2. Looked up from germline, CDR1 is LGHDT and CDR2 is YNNKEL (reference sequence). This CDR3 contains 15 residues. V lost 4 bases, J lost 3 bases, and 9 bases stayed unmatched. This CDR3 is CASSPAALARYEQYF. CDR3 coding DNA: TGTGCCAGCAGCCCAGCGGCACTAGCGCGCTACGAGCAGTACTTC.

The J gene is TRBJ1-5, the V gene TRBV11-2; 7 positions match TRBD1. CDR3 length: 14 residues. The V segment lost 5 bases and the J segment 8 bases; nucleotides outside the gene matches: 9. The germline gives CDR1 SGHAT, CDR2 FQNNGV. The CDR3 region has the DNA TGTGCCAGCAGCAAAAATGGCAGGGGGAAGCCCCAGCATTTT. Protein: CASSKNGRGKPQHF.

This sequence joins TRBV9 and TRBJ1-1; TRBD1 agrees at 7 bases. CDR3 length equals 14 residues. Germline values: CDR1 SGDLS, CDR2 YYNGEE. Trimming at V came to 3 bases and at J to 7 bases, leaving 9 bases not matched to a gene. CDR3 sequence (DNA): TGTGCCAGCAGCGCCTGGGACAGCAGTCATGAAGCTTTCTTT. As protein: CASSAWDSSHEAFF. Complete variable domain (other parts from reference TRBV9 and TRBJ1-1): DSGVTQTPKHLITATGQRVTLRCSPRSGDLSVYWYQQSLDQGLQFLIQYYNGEERAKGNILERFSAQQFPDLHSELNLSSLELGDSALYFCASSAWDSSHEAFFGQGTRLTVV.

The chain joins TRBV2 to TRBJ2-2, with D perhaps TRBD1 (5 bases). This CDR3 is built from 15 residues. The V gene's germline CDR1 is SNHLY and CDR2 FYNNEI. Trimming stripped 6 bases from V and 1 base from J, with 12 bases between. Here the CDR3 reads CASRETALNTGELFF. The CDR3 bases are TGTGCCAGCAGGGAGACAGCCTTGAACACCGGGGAGCTGTTTTTT.

The genes are TRBV6-4 and TRBJ2-3, with D possibly being TRBD2 (6 bases). The CDR3 extends over 13 amino acids. CDR1 and CDR2 (germline): MRHNA, SNTAGT. Trimming took 3 bases from V and 2 from J, leaving 6 bases between them. The CDR3 DNA follows: TGTGCCAGCAGTGAGCGGGACACAGATACGCAGTATTTT. This codes for CASSERDTDTQYF.

The CDR3 is CASSFQKGAFTEAFF. Written as DNA, the CDR3 is TGTGCCAGCAGTTTTCAAAAGGGGGCGTTCACTGAAGCTTTCTTT. The chain joins TRBV28 to TRBJ1-1, with TRBD1 matching over 7 bases. The ends lost 3 bases at V and 4 bases at J; junction bases unmatched: 8. Per germline, CDR1 MDHEN and CDR2 SYDVKM. This CDR3 region has 15 residues.

The gene calls are TRBV24-1 and TRBJ2-5; no definite D call. Germline values: CDR1 KGHDR, CDR2 SFDVKD. This CDR3 has 15 residues. V was cut by 0 bases and J by 3 bases, with 10 bases left in between. The CDR3 DNA is TGTGCCACCAGTGATTTGAATTTCGGTAAAGAGACCCAGTACTTC. It specifies CATSDLNFGKETQYF.

This chain uses TRBV28 with TRBJ2-6, with a possible D match to TRBD2 (5 bases). The V gene's germline CDR1 is MDHEN and CDR2 SYDVKM. Trimming removed 6 bases from V and 0 bases from J, with 12 bases in between. CDR3 length equals 16 residues. CDR3 nucleotides: TGTGCCAGCAGACATGGACTGACCTCTGGGGCCAACGTCCTGACTTTC. Protein sequence: CASRHGLTSGANVLTF.